The 21 T cell receptor beta chains in this list originate from one sample, sequenced in a study of early T cells in non-severe SARS-CoV-2 infection. Each CDR3 protein is one row after TCRdb ran MiXCR on the 5' RACE reads. The sample consists of roughly 35,000 distinct CDR3 sequences, around 7% of them appearing once. Sequencing was done on a sample of whole blood. These receptors originate from an adult who was a healthcare worker with PCR-confirmed SARS-CoV-2 infection or an uninfected control (not recorded which).

The chain uses TRBV7-2 and TRBJ1-2; TRBD1 agrees at 10 bases. Trimming removed 0 bases from V and 0 bases from J; junction bases left unmatched: 4. This CDR3 comprises 17 residues. CDR1 is SGHTA, CDR2 FQGNSA, per germline. CDR3 nucleotide sequence: TGTGCCAGCAGCTTAGCGGGACAGGGGATAGCTAACTATGGCTACACCTTC. Protein sequence: CASSLAGQGIANYGYTF.

The table lists this clonotype with a few counts. V gene TRBV29-1 combines with J gene TRBJ2-1; 9 bases agree with TRBD2. The V segment lost 4 bases and the J segment 5 bases; nucleotides outside the gene matches: 6. This CDR3 is 14 amino acids long. CDR1 and CDR2 from the germline V gene are SQVTM and ANQGSEA. CDR3 bases: TGCAGCGTTGTGGTGACTAGCGGCCACAATGAGCAGTTCTTC. Translation gives CSVVVTSGHNEQFF.

This clonotype was seen at least ten times. The chain carries TRBV28 and TRBJ2-2, with D possibly being TRBD2 (5 bases). Trimming took 6 bases from V and 4 from J, leaving 12 bases between them. This CDR3 spans 14 amino acids. CDR1 is MDHEN, CDR2 SYDVKM, per germline. The CDR3 is CASSNGIFTGELFF. CDR3 DNA: TGTGCCAGCAGCAACGGGATCTTCACCGGGGAGCTGTTTTTT.

For this clonotype: A read error may be the cause here, since a much bigger clone is one base away. The chain combines TRBV7-9 with TRBJ2-5; 10 nucleotides align to TRBD2. CDR1 SEHNR and CDR2 FQNEAQ come from the germline V gene (reference sequence). The CDR3 length is 15 residues. DNA of the CDR3: TGTGCCGGCAGCTTAGCGAGCGGGAGGGCAGAGACCCAGTACTTC. Translation: CAGSLASGRAETQYF.

This clonotype was seen a few times. The chain uses TRBV6-6 and TRBJ1-5; maybe TRBD1 (5 bases). Trimming took off 5 bases at V and 5 bases at J, with 10 bases between the two ends. The germline gives CDR1 MNHNY, CDR2 SVGAGI (reference sequence). The CDR3 is 13 amino acids. The DNA of the CDR3 is TGTGCCAGCAGTGGAGACAGTTATCAGCCCCAGCATTTT. Translating gives CASSGDSYQPQHF.

Ten or more counts support this clonotype. The chain joins TRBV12-3 or TRBV12-4 to TRBJ1-1; D remains ambiguous. The CDR3 is 12 residues long. Trimming left V 3 bases short and J 4 bases short, with 6 bases between. The CDR3 DNA reads as TGTGCCAGCAGTTTTAGTAGCACTGAAGCTTTCTTT. This translates into CASSFSSTEAFF.

This clonotype was picked up many times. The CDR3 reads CASSPPTGAMYEQYF. The CDR3 DNA follows: TGTGCCAGCTCACCGCCGACAGGGGCTATGTACGAGCAGTACTTC. The rearrangement uses TRBV18 and TRBJ2-7, with 8 positions matching TRBD1. The CDR3 has 15 residues. Germline CDR1 is KGHSH and CDR2 is LQKENI. J was trimmed by 4 bases and V by 3 bases; bases with no gene match: 8.

This sequence joins TRBV20-1 and TRBJ2-3; D not resolved. The CDR3 totals 13 residues. From germline, CDR1 is DFQATT and CDR2 SNEGSKA (reference sequence). The V gene lost 7 bases and the J gene lost 0 bases, with 11 bases spanning the gap. Here the CDR3 reads CSEWVSSTDTQYF. In nucleotides, the CDR3 is TGCAGTGAGTGGGTTTCTAGCACAGATACGCAGTATTTT.

This clonotype has ten or more counts. The chain links TRBV11-2 to TRBJ2-5; 7 bases align to TRBD2. The CDR3 length is 15 residues. The ends lost 3 bases at V and 0 bases at J; junction bases unmatched: 4. Germline V gene data show CDR1 as SGHAT and CDR2 as FQNNGV. The CDR3 sequence: CASSLVGGYQETQYF. The CDR3 nucleotides read TGTGCCAGCAGCTTGGTCGGGGGGTACCAAGAGACCCAGTACTTC.

This clonotype was picked up a small number of times. This chain links TRBV28 with TRBJ1-5; D ambiguous. The CDR3 is 12 amino acids. The germline V gene encodes CDR1 MDHEN and CDR2 SYDVKM. The CDR3 region is CGWARSNQPQHF. DNA of the CDR3: TGTGGATGGGCGCGGAGCAATCAGCCCCAGCATTTT.

This clonotype was picked up many times. The chain recombines TRBV27 with TRBJ2-3; 7 bases match TRBD2. This CDR3 contains 17 residues. The V gene's germline CDR1 is MNHEY and CDR2 SMNVEV (reference sequence). V lost 2 bases, J lost 0 bases, and 8 bases stayed unmatched. CDR3 residues: CASSLDPSGASTDTQYF. The CDR3 coding sequence is TGTGCCAGCAGTTTAGATCCCAGCGGGGCTAGCACAGATACGCAGTATTTT.

This clonotype was picked up many times. DNA for the CDR3: TGTGCCAGCAGTCGGACAGGGTCCGGCGCAGATACGCAGTATTTT. This encodes CASSRTGSGADTQYF. The chain couples TRBV28 to TRBJ2-3; 8 bases match TRBD1. The germline CDR1 and CDR2 sequences are MDHEN and SYDVKM. The CDR3 runs to 15 residues. J gave up 4 bases and V 5 bases, and 8 bases lay outside the gene matches.

This clonotype was observed many times. The chain has TRBV29-1 and TRBJ2-1, with D unresolved. Germline V CDR1 and CDR2: SQVTM, ANQGSEA. Between the trimmed V and J ends, which lost 4 bases and 8 bases, there was a span of 6 bases. The CDR3 spans 10 residues. CDR3 nucleotides: TGCAGCGTTGGCACGGATGAGCAGTTCTTC. It is translated as CSVGTDEQFF.

The rearrangement links TRBV7-9 to TRBJ2-7; tentatively, D is TRBD1 or TRBD2 (5 bases each). Germline V lookup: CDR1 SEHNR, CDR2 FQNEAQ (reference sequence). The CDR3 is 15 amino acids. The germline V and J ends were trimmed by 1 base and 0 bases, with 10 bases remaining between them. This CDR3 reads CASSLERGASYEQYF. CDR3 in DNA: TGTGCCAGCAGCTTAGAAAGAGGGGCCTCCTACGAGCAGTACTTC.

This clonotype has at least ten counts. The chain is built from TRBV29-1 and TRBJ2-5; 8 bases are a match to TRBD2. Trimming took 4 bases from V and 5 from J; bases not matched to a gene: 6. From germline, CDR1 is SQVTM and CDR2 ANQGSEA. This CDR3 is 13 amino acids long. CDR3 protein: CSVGNSGIETQYF. In DNA, the CDR3 is TGCAGCGTTGGGAATAGCGGGATCGAGACCCAGTACTTC. Using reference TRBV29-1 and TRBJ2-5 for the parts outside the CDR3, the full variable domain is SAVISQKPSRDICQRGTSLTIQCQVDSQVTMMFWYRQQPGQSLTLIATANQGSEATYESGFVIDKFPISRPNLTFSTLTVSNMSPEDSSIYLCSVGNSGIETQYFGPGTRLLVL.

This clonotype has ten or more counts. The DNA for the CDR3 is TGTGCCAGCAGTTACTGGACAGTGGACGAGCAGTACTTC. It codes for CASSYWTVDEQYF. The chain carries TRBV6-6 and TRBJ2-7, with D possibly being TRBD1 (6 bases). V was pared by 1 base and J by 5 bases, with 9 bases between. This CDR3 region has 13 residues. Germline values: CDR1 MNHNY, CDR2 SVGAGI (reference sequence).

The chain joins TRBV29-1 to TRBJ2-1; D might be TRBD2 (6 bases). CDR1 and CDR2 (germline): SQVTM, ANQGSEA. Trimming left V 1 base short and J 2 bases short, with 15 bases between. The CDR3 length is 16 residues. The CDR3 loop reads CSVEGTAGRPYNEQFF. CDR3 nucleotides: TGCAGCGTTGAAGGGACGGCAGGGAGGCCCTACAATGAGCAGTTCTTC.

This clonotype occurred many times. The chain uses TRBV10-1 and TRBJ2-3; D uncertain. The V gene lost 5 bases and the J gene lost 2 bases, with 11 bases spanning the gap. The CDR3 length is 14 residues. CDR1 and CDR2 from the germline V gene are WNHNN and SYGVQD (reference sequence). CDR3 DNA: TGCGCCAGCAGTTTGAGGAACCCCACAGATACGCAGTATTTT. This gives the protein CASSLRNPTDTQYF.

This clonotype was counted at least ten times. This chain connects TRBV2 to TRBJ2-5; perhaps TRBD2 as D (5 bases). The CDR3 has 12 amino acids. Between the trimmed V and J ends, which lost 5 bases and 7 bases, there was a span of 11 bases. Germline V gene lookup returns CDR1 SNHLY and CDR2 FYNNEI. The chain's CDR3 is CASSLTAGTQYF. The CDR3 bases are TGTGCCAGCAGTCTCACGGCGGGGACCCAGTACTTC.

This clonotype was observed many times. This sequence joins TRBV28 and TRBJ1-4; 10 positions agree with TRBD1. This CDR3 spans 14 amino acids. Germline-derived CDR1 and CDR2 are MDHEN and SYDVKM. The trim removed 6 bases at V and 8 bases at J, leaving 6 bases unmatched. The CDR3 here is CASSSWTGGEKLFF. The DNA of the CDR3 is TGTGCCAGCAGCAGTTGGACAGGGGGAGAAAAACTGTTTTTT.

Here the CDR3 reads CASSPLGSTPVRGSYNEQFF. Written as DNA, the CDR3 is TGTGCCAGCTCACCCCTCGGCTCAACCCCCGTACGGGGCTCCTACAATGAGCAGTTCTTC. This chain connects TRBV18 to TRBJ2-1, with D maybe TRBD2 (5 bases). This CDR3 region has 20 residues. Germline V lookup: CDR1 KGHSH, CDR2 LQKENI. Trimming stripped 3 bases from V and 0 bases from J, with 24 bases between.